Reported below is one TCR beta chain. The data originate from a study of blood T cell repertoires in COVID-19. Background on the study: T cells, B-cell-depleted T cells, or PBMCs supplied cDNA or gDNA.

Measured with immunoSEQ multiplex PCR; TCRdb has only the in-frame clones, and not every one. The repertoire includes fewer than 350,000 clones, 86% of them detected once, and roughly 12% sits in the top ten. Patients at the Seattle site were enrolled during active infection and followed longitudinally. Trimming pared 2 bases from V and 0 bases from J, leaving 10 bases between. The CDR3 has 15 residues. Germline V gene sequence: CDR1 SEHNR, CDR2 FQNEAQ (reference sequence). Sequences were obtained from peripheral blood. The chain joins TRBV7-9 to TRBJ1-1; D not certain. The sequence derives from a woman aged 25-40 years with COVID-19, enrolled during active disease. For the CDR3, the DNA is TGTGCCAGCAGCTTATGGCAGCGCATGAACACTGAAGCTTTCTTT. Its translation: CASSLWQRMNTEAFF.